This TCR beta chain comes out of a study of vaccination and CD4 T cells after COVID-19. Treatment defined: 10-day PBMC culture with coronavirus spike peptide pools or control peptides (ViraFEST assay). The Oncomine TCR Beta short-read assay sequenced DNA from cultured CD4+ T cells. A single record per CDR3 protein comes from TCRdb applying MiXCR to the PCR reads. The top ten hold roughly a tenth of the sample, which has about 14,000 distinct CDR3 sequences, approximately 55% seen once. As for this clonotype: What it recognizes is unknown.

V gave up 0 bases and J gave up 2 bases, with 9 bases separating them. Germline loops: CDR1 SGDLS, CDR2 YYNGEE. The CDR3 is made up of 16 amino acids. The TCR was taken from a human donor who had recovered from COVID-19. This sequence joins TRBV9 and TRBJ2-6, with D uncertain. Sequenced: CD4+ T cells from blood, cultured in vitro. The DNA for the CDR3 is TGTGCCAGCAGCGTAGGTTCCCGGGCTGGGGCCAACGTCCTGACTTTC. It is translated as CASSVGSRAGANVLTF.